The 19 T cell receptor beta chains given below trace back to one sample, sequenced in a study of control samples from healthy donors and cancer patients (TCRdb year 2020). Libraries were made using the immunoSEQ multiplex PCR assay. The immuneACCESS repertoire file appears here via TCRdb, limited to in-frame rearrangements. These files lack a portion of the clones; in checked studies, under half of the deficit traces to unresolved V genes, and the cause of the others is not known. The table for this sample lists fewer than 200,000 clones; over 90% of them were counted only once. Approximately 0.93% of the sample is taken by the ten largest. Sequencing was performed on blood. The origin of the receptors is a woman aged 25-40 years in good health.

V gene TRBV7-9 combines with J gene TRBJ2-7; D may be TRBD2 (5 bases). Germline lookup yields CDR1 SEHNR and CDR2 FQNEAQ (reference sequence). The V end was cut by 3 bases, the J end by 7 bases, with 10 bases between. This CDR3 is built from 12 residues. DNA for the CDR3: TGTGCCAGCAGCTTCGAGGGTCGAGAGCAGTACTTC. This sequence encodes CASSFEGREQYF. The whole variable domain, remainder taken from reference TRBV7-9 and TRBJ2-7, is DTGVSQNPRHKITKRGQNVTFRCDPISEHNRLYWYRQTLGQGPEFLTYFQNEAQLEKSRLLSDRFSAERPKGSFSTLEIQRTEQGDSAMYLCASSFEGREQYFGPGTRLTVT.

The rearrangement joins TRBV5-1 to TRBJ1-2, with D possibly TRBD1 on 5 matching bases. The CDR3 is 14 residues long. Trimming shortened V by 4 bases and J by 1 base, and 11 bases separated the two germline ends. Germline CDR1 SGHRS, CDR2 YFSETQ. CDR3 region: CASSTDSINYGYTF. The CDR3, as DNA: TGCGCCAGCAGCACTGACAGTATTAACTATGGCTACACCTTC.

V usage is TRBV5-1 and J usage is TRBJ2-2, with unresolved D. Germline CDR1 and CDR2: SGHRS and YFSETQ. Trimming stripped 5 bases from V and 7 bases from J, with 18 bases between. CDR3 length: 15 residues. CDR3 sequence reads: CASRTWVRKGGELFF. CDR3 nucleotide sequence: TGCGCCAGCAGAACTTGGGTCCGTAAGGGCGGGGAGCTGTTTTTT.

Here the CDR3 reads CSANIPLIFF. CDR3 nucleotides: TGCAGTGCTAATATCCCGCTAATTTTCTTT. The V and J genes are TRBV20-1 and TRBJ1-1; no clear D. Trimming took off 4 bases at V and 13 bases at J, with 13 bases between the two ends. Germline-derived CDR1 and CDR2 are DFQATT and SNEGSKA (reference sequence). The CDR3 spans 10 residues.

The CDR3 is CATSHLRGRDQPQHF. The CDR3 DNA sequence: TGTGCCACCAGCCACCTGAGGGGCCGGGATCAGCCCCAGCATTTT. This chain uses TRBV15 with TRBJ1-5; TRBD1 might be the D (5 bases). V was cut by 5 bases and J by 5 bases, with 16 bases left in between. This CDR3 has 15 amino acids. In germline, CDR1 is LNHNV, CDR2 YYDKDF (reference sequence).

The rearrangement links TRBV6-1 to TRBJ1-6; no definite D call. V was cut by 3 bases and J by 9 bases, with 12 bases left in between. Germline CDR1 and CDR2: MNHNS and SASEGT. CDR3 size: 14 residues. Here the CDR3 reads CASSDGQLSSPLHF. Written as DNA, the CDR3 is TGTGCCAGCAGTGACGGTCAGCTTAGTTCACCCCTCCACTTT.

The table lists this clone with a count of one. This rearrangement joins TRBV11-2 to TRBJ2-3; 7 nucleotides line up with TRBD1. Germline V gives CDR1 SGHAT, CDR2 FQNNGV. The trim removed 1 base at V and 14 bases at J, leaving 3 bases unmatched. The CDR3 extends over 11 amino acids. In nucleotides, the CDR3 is TGTGCCAGCAGCTTAGGGACAGGCCTGTATTTT. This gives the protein CASSLGTGLYF.

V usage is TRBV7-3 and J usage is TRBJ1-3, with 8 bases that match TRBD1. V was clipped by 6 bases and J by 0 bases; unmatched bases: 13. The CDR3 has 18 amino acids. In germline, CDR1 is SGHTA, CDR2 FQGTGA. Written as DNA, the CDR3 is TGTGCCAGCAGGACAGGGGCGACCCCGAAAGTCTCTGGAAACACCATATATTTT. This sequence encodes CASRTGATPKVSGNTIYF.

The CDR3 coding sequence is TGTGCCAGCAGCTTGGGGGCGGCGAACACCGGGGAGCTGTTTTTT. Its translation: CASSLGAANTGELFF. The rearrangement uses TRBV11-2 and TRBJ2-2, with a possible D match to TRBD1 (6 bases). V was cut by 3 bases and J by 0 bases, with 8 bases left in between. Germline V lookup: CDR1 SGHAT, CDR2 FQNNGV. The CDR3 totals 15 residues.

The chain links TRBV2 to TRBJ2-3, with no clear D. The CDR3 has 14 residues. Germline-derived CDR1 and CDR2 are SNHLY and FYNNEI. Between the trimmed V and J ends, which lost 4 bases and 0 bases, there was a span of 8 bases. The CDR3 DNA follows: TGTGCCAGCAGTGCGGGTGGAAGCACAGATACGCAGTATTTT. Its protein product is CASSAGGSTDTQYF.

The CDR3 is CATSDAGVRTDTQYF. Written as DNA, the CDR3 is TGTGCCACCAGTGATGCAGGGGTCCGCACAGATACGCAGTATTTT. V is TRBV24-1 and J is TRBJ2-3; possibly TRBD1 for D (6 bases). Trimming removed 3 bases at V and 1 base at J, with 10 bases between. Germline lookup yields CDR1 KGHDR and CDR2 SFDVKD. The CDR3 totals 15 residues.

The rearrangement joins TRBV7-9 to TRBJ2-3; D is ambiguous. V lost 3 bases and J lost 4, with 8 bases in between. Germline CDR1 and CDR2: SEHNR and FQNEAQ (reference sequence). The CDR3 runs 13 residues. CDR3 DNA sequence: TGTGCCAGCAGCTTGAAGACGGCAGATACGCAGTATTTT. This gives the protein CASSLKTADTQYF.

CDR3 DNA sequence: TGTGCCAGCAGCGTAGAGGGACTAGCGTACAATGAGCAGTTCTTC. It yields the protein CASSVEGLAYNEQFF. This rearrangement joins TRBV9 to TRBJ2-1; TRBD2 agrees at 10 bases. V trimming: 0 bases; J trimming: 4 bases; junction bases outside the gene matches: 1. The CDR3 totals 15 residues. From germline, CDR1 is SGDLS and CDR2 YYNGEE. Drawing the rest from reference TRBV9 and TRBJ2-1, the complete variable domain is DSGVTQTPKHLITATGQRVTLRCSPRSGDLSVYWYQQSLDQGLQFLIQYYNGEERAKGNILERFSAQQFPDLHSELNLSSLELGDSALYFCASSVEGLAYNEQFFGPGTRLTVL.

The CDR3 loop is CASSALGGPLNEQFF. Here the CDR3 DNA reads TGTGCCAGCAGCGCCCTCGGGGGCCCTCTCAATGAGCAGTTCTTC. This chain joins TRBV9 and TRBJ2-1; either TRBD1 or TRBD2 may fit D (6 bases each). Trimming left V 3 bases short and J 6 bases short, with 16 bases between. CDR3 length: 15 amino acids. Germline values: CDR1 SGDLS, CDR2 YYNGEE.

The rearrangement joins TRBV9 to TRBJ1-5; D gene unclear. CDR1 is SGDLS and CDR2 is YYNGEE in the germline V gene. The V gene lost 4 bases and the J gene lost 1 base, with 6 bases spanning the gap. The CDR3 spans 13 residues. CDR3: CASSSRSNQPQHF. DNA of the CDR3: TGTGCCAGCAGCTCAAGGAGCAATCAGCCCCAGCATTTT.

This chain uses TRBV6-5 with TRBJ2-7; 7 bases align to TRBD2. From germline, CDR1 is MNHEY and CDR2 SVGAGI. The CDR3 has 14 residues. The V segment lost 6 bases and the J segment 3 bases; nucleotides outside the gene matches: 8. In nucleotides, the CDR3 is TGTGCCAGCAGGGGGGGGACCTCTCTCTACGAGCAGTACTTC. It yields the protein CASRGGTSLYEQYF.

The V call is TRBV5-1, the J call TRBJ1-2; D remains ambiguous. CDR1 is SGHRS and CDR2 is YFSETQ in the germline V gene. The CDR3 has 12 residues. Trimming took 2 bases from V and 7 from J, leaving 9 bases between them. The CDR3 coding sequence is TGCGCCAGCAGCTTTGGGGAGGTTGGCTACACCTTC. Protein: CASSFGEVGYTF. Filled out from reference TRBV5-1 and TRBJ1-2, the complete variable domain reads KAGVTQTPRYLIKTRGQQVTLSCSPISGHRSVSWYQQTPGQGLQFLFEYFSETQRNKGNFPGRFSGRQFSNSRSEMNVSTLELGDSALYLCASSFGEVGYTFGSGTRLTVV.

CDR3 DNA sequence: TGCAGTGCTAGTACTGGTTTAGAAAACCACAATGAGCAGTTCTTC. Translation gives CSASTGLENHNEQFF. The gene calls are TRBV20-1 and TRBJ2-1; D uncertain. The CDR3 is made up of 15 amino acids. V was cut by 3 bases and J by 5 bases, with 17 bases left in between. CDR1 and CDR2 from the germline V gene are DFQATT and SNEGSKA (reference sequence).

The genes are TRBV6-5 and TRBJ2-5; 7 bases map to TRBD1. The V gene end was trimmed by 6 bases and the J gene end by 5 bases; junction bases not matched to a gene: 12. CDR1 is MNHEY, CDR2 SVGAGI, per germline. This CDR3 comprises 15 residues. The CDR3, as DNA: TGTGCCAGCAGCCTCATGACAGGGCAGGGGGAGACCCAGTACTTC. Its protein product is CASSLMTGQGETQYF.